These 13 T cell receptor beta chains share one sample of origin, sequenced in a study of technical replicates of blood from several donors (dated by TCRdb to 2017 to 2019). The library was built by means of the immunoSEQ multiplex PCR assay. TCRdb holds this immuneACCESS table with in-frame rearrangements only. Some clones are missing; in checked studies, unresolved V genes explain under half, and the rest has no known cause. The sample yields fewer than 60,000 clones; 92% were counted once. The ten largest clones represent around 3.9% of the sample. Sequenced input: PBMCs. These receptors were taken from a human donor in good health. Some clones in this sample may be carry-over from other donors' samples.

The rearrangement joins TRBV7-2 to TRBJ1-5; TRBD1 matches 10 bases. With V trimmed by 2 bases and J by 6 bases, 4 bases remained unmatched. This CDR3 is built from 15 residues. Germline CDR1 reads SGHTA; CDR2 reads FQGNSA. Here the CDR3 DNA reads TGTGCCAGCAGCTTATACGGGACAGGGGCTCAGCCCCAGCATTTT. As protein: CASSLYGTGAQPQHF.

This rearrangement joins TRBV19 to TRBJ1-4; TRBD1 matches at 9 bases. V lost 10 bases, J lost 1 base, and 7 bases stayed unmatched. CDR1 is LNHDA, CDR2 SQIVND, per germline (reference sequence). This CDR3 contains 15 residues. CDR3 sequence (DNA): TGTGCCATCTCACAGGGGGCTGGAACTAATGAAAAACTGTTTTTT. It is translated as CAISQGAGTNEKLFF. The whole variable domain, filled in from reference TRBV19 and TRBJ1-4, reads DGGITQSPKYLFRKEGQNVTLSCEQNLNHDAMYWYRQDPGQGLRLIYYSQIVNDFQKGDIAEGYSVSREKKESFPLTVTSAQKNPTAFYLCAISQGAGTNEKLFFGSGTQLSVL.

J is TRBJ2-4 and V is TRBV10-1, with TRBD1 identical over 7 bases. The CDR3 consists of 15 residues. Germline CDR1 is WNHNN and CDR2 is SYGVQD (reference sequence). V dropped 7 bases and J dropped 0; count of bases not matched to a gene: 6. CDR3 sequence: CASTGTEPAKNIQYF. Written as DNA, the CDR3 is TGCGCCAGCACCGGGACAGAGCCAGCCAAAAACATTCAGTACTTC.

The chain is built from TRBV5-5 and TRBJ1-4, with a weak D call TRBD1 (5 bases). In germline, CDR1 is SGHKS, CDR2 YYEKEE (reference sequence). V was trimmed by 4 bases and J by 7 bases, leaving 14 bases between them. There are 14 residues in the CDR3. CDR3 loop: CASSSNRRSEKLFF. In nucleotides, the CDR3 is TGTGCCAGCAGCAGTAACAGGCGTAGTGAAAAACTGTTTTTT.

This clone was detected only once. The V gene is TRBV5-6, the J gene TRBJ1-5, with no clear D. This CDR3 region has 15 residues. V was cut by 1 base and J by 0 bases, with 8 bases left in between. Germline loops: CDR1 SGHDT, CDR2 YYEEEE. Here the CDR3 DNA reads TGTGCCAGCAGCTTGCGGTCATATAGCAATCAGCCCCAGCATTTT. Translated: CASSLRSYSNQPQHF.

The chain links TRBV30 to TRBJ2-3; D gene uncertain. CDR1 and CDR2 from the germline V gene are GTSNPN and SVGIG (reference sequence). Trimming removed 4 bases at V and 6 bases at J, with 11 bases between. The CDR3 is made up of 12 amino acids. The CDR3 DNA reads as TGTGCCTGGACCTCACTCGGGGATACGCAGTATTTT. This translates into CAWTSLGDTQYF.

The chain combines TRBV5-1 with TRBJ2-3; 7 nucleotides match TRBD1. The CDR3 is 15 amino acids. With 3 bases clipped from V and 2 bases from J, the junction kept 6 bases outside the gene matches. Germline V gives CDR1 SGHRS, CDR2 YFSETQ. This CDR3 is CASSSQGQVTDTQYF. The CDR3 DNA sequence: TGCGCCAGCAGCTCCCAAGGACAGGTCACAGATACGCAGTATTTT.

This chain joins TRBV13 and TRBJ2-2, with D unclear. The V end lost 2 bases, the J end lost 4 bases, and 17 bases lay between the germline ends. The CDR3 consists of 17 residues. Germline-derived CDR1 and CDR2 are PRHDT and FYEKMQ (reference sequence). The CDR3 nucleotides are TGTGCCAGCAGCTTACCGCGGCCGGCGAGTGGCACCGGGGAGCTGTTTTTT. Protein sequence: CASSLPRPASGTGELFF.

The CDR3 DNA is TGTGCCAGCTCAGGTGGGACAGACCGGAGGGAGCAGTACTTC. Its protein product is CASSGGTDRREQYF. The chain uses TRBV18 and TRBJ2-7; 7 bases map to TRBD1. V shed 5 bases and J 7 bases; nucleotides not matched to a gene: 11. This CDR3 spans 14 amino acids. CDR1 is KGHSH and CDR2 is LQKENI in the germline V gene. Using reference TRBV18 and TRBJ2-7 for the parts outside the CDR3, the full variable domain is NAGVMQNPRHLVRRRGQEARLRCSPMKGHSHVYWYRQLPEEGLKFMVYLQKENIIDESGMPKERFSAEFPKEGPSILRIQQVVRGDSAAYFCASSGGTDRREQYFGPGTRLTVT.

This rearrangement joins TRBV9 to TRBJ1-6; D is unresolved. V was cut by 0 bases and J by 11 bases, with 15 bases left in between. Germline values: CDR1 SGDLS, CDR2 YYNGEE. CDR3 length equals 15 residues. This CDR3 is CASSVAGTPRTPLHF. The CDR3 DNA follows: TGTGCCAGCAGCGTAGCAGGAACCCCTCGGACACCCCTCCACTTT.

The chain employs TRBV11-2 and TRBJ1-2, with D possibly matching TRBD1 (5 bases). CDR1 and CDR2 from the germline V gene are SGHAT and FQNNGV. Deletions cut 5 bases from V and 8 bases from J, with 12 bases between. CDR3 length equals 12 residues. Here the CDR3 reads CASSLQGVGYTF. CDR3 sequence (DNA): TGTGCCAGCAGCCTCCAGGGTGTAGGCTACACCTTC.

This chain connects TRBV7-2 to TRBJ2-7; tentatively, D is TRBD1 (5 bases). Trimming pared 2 bases from V and 2 bases from J, leaving 10 bases between. The CDR3 runs 14 residues. From germline, CDR1 is SGHTA and CDR2 FQGNSA. The CDR3 bases are TGTGCCAGCAGCTTAAATCAGGGCCCCTACGAGCAGTACTTC. This encodes CASSLNQGPYEQYF.

The CDR3 protein is CASSLAGSTSEQYF. The CDR3 nucleotides read TGCGCCAGCAGCTTGGCCGGGTCGACCAGCGAGCAGTACTTC. The chain combines TRBV5-1 with TRBJ2-7; D gene uncertain. The length of the CDR3 is 14 residues. V was cut by 0 bases and J by 6 bases, with 13 bases left in between. Germline V CDR1 and CDR2: SGHRS, YFSETQ. The variable domain in full, with the rest retrieved from reference TRBV5-1 and TRBJ2-7, is KAGVTQTPRYLIKTRGQQVTLSCSPISGHRSVSWYQQTPGQGLQFLFEYFSETQRNKGNFPGRFSGRQFSNSRSEMNVSTLELGDSALYLCASSLAGSTSEQYFGPGTRLTVT.